Below are 22 T cell receptor beta chains sequenced from a single sample in a study of blood T cell repertoires in COVID-19 (dated by TCRdb to the early 2020s). Libraries were made using the immunoSEQ multiplex PCR assay. TCRdb mirrors the immuneACCESS table, restricted to in-frame sequences. Some clones are absent from its copies; in checked studies, under half trace to an unresolved V gene, and the reason for the others is unknown. The sample profile shows over 100,000 clones; around 90% of them were found once. 1.5% to 2.5% of the sample lies in the top ten. Sequencing was performed on peripheral blood. The receptors shown here come from a woman aged 50 to 60 with COVID-19, enrolled during active disease.

The chain combines TRBV12-3 or TRBV12-4 with TRBJ2-3; TRBD2 might be the D (6 bases). The CDR3 covers 12 residues. V lost 2 bases and J lost 9, with 9 bases in between. DNA for the CDR3: TGTGCCAGCAGTTTAACACGGGAGACGCAGTATTTT. It is translated as CASSLTRETQYF.

The V gene is TRBV7-9, the J gene TRBJ1-2; no clear D gene. Germline V gives CDR1 SEHNR, CDR2 FQNEAQ (reference sequence). V dropped 5 bases and J dropped 3 bases, with 16 bases sitting between them. This CDR3 spans 15 amino acids. CDR3 nucleotide sequence: TGTGCCAGCAGCCCCATGCAGAGACACGACTATGGCTACACCTTC. This translates into CASSPMQRHDYGYTF. Supplemented by reference TRBV7-9 and TRBJ1-2, the full variable domain reads DTGVSQNPRHKITKRGQNVTFRCDPISEHNRLYWYRQTLGQGPEFLTYFQNEAQLEKSRLLSDRFSAERPKGSFSTLEIQRTEQGDSAMYLCASSPMQRHDYGYTFGSGTRLTVV.

The chain couples TRBV3-1 (or the pseudogene TRBV3-2) to TRBJ1-2, with 8 positions matching TRBD1. Germline V lookup: CDR1 LGHDT, CDR2 YNNKEL (reference sequence). CDR3 length equals 13 residues. J lost 7 bases, V lost 4 bases, and 5 bases had no gene match. This chain's CDR3 is CASSPDRASGYTF. In DNA, the CDR3 is TGTGCCAGCAGCCCGGACAGGGCCTCTGGCTACACCTTC.

This chain links TRBV24-1 with TRBJ2-3; 7 bases are a match to TRBD1. Germline V gene lookup returns CDR1 KGHDR and CDR2 SFDVKD. CDR3 size: 14 residues. Trimming cost V 3 bases and J 1 base; bases outside gene matches: 0. The CDR3 sequence: CATSDTGGTDTQYF. The CDR3 DNA reads as TGTGCCACCAGTGATACAGGGGGCACAGATACGCAGTATTTT.

This clone was detected only once. This CDR3 is CASSYSVSGNTEAFF. The DNA for the CDR3 is TGTGCCAGCAGTTACTCTGTGTCAGGGAACACTGAAGCTTTCTTT. The chain carries TRBV6-5 and TRBJ1-1, with D hard to call. V was shortened by 0 bases and J by 1 base, with 9 bases between the two germline ends. Germline CDR1 MNHEY, CDR2 SVGAGI. This CDR3 is built from 15 residues.

This chain connects TRBV28 to TRBJ2-2; no definite D call. V was cut by 7 bases and J by 5 bases, with 8 bases left in between. The CDR3 spans 12 residues. From germline, CDR1 is MDHEN and CDR2 SYDVKM. The CDR3 coding sequence is TGTGCCAGCAAGTCAGGTACCGGGGAGCTGTTTTTT. Translated, it gives CASKSGTGELFF. Together with reference TRBV28 and TRBJ2-2, the CDR3 gives the full variable domain: DVKVTQSSRYLVKRTGEKVFLECVQDMDHENMFWYRQDPGLGLRLIYFSYDVKMKEKGDIPEGYSVSREKKERFSLILESASTNQTSMYLCASKSGTGELFFGEGSRLTVL.

This sequence joins TRBV5-1 and TRBJ1-2; tentative D call: TRBD1 (6 bases). Trimming cost V 0 bases and J 4 bases, with 19 bases left between them. Germline V CDR1 and CDR2: SGHRS, YFSETQ. The length of the CDR3 is 17 residues. The CDR3 sequence is CASSLGPDRSRSYGYTF. The DNA for the CDR3 is TGCGCCAGCAGCTTGGGCCCAGACAGGAGTAGGAGCTATGGCTACACCTTC. Together with reference TRBV5-1 and TRBJ1-2, the CDR3 gives the full variable domain: KAGVTQTPRYLIKTRGQQVTLSCSPISGHRSVSWYQQTPGQGLQFLFEYFSETQRNKGNFPGRFSGRQFSNSRSEMNVSTLELGDSALYLCASSLGPDRSRSYGYTFGSGTRLTVV.

With regard to this clone: Distinct nucleotide sequences in the sample also encode this CDR3. The rearrangement uses TRBV12-3 or TRBV12-4 and TRBJ2-7, with a weak D call TRBD2 (6 bases). This CDR3 has 13 residues. V was clipped by 3 bases and J by 7 bases, with 13 bases between them. This chain's CDR3 is CASSLGAGREQYV. In DNA form, the CDR3 reads TGTGCCAGCAGTTTGGGTGCAGGGAGGGAGCAGTACGTC.

This chain links TRBV4-2 with TRBJ2-2, with TRBD2 as a possible D gene (7 bases). Germline V gene data show CDR1 as LGHNA and CDR2 as YNFKEQ. V lost 5 bases, J lost 3 bases, and 10 bases lay in between. The CDR3 length is 14 residues. The DNA of the CDR3 is TGTGCCAGCAGCAGAGGGGGGGACACCGGGGAGCTGTTTTTT. As protein: CASSRGGDTGELFF.

This sequence joins TRBV24-1 and TRBJ1-2; the D gene is possibly TRBD1 (5 bases). The germline V gene has CDR1 KGHDR and CDR2 SFDVKD. The CDR3 extends over 14 amino acids. The V gene lost 2 bases and the J gene lost 5 bases, with 11 bases spanning the gap. This CDR3 is CATSDSGHVYGYTF. In DNA, the CDR3 is TGTGCCACCAGTGATTCCGGACACGTATATGGCTACACCTTC.

J is TRBJ1-1 and V is TRBV19, with TRBD1 matching 8 bases. The CDR3 has 13 amino acids. The ends lost 7 bases at V and 3 bases at J; junction bases unmatched: 4. The germline V gene encodes CDR1 LNHDA and CDR2 SQIVND (reference sequence). The chain's CDR3 is CASNGQGYTEAFF. The CDR3 bases are TGTGCCAGTAACGGACAGGGATACACTGAAGCTTTCTTT. Based on the CDR3 plus reference TRBV19 and TRBJ1-1, the full variable domain is DGGITQSPKYLFRKEGQNVTLSCEQNLNHDAMYWYRQDPGQGLRLIYYSQIVNDFQKGDIAEGYSVSREKKESFPLTVTSAQKNPTAFYLCASNGQGYTEAFFGQGTRLTVV.

J is TRBJ1-5 and V is TRBV24-1; D is ambiguous. From germline, CDR1 is KGHDR and CDR2 SFDVKD. The CDR3 runs to 13 residues. Trimming left V 9 bases short and J 4 bases short, with 12 bases between. This CDR3 is CATSYAGNQPQHF. The CDR3 DNA follows: TGTGCCACCTCCTATGCCGGGAATCAGCCCCAGCATTTT.

V usage is TRBV19 and J usage is TRBJ2-3; D may be TRBD1 (6 bases). Germline values: CDR1 LNHDA, CDR2 SQIVND (reference sequence). CDR3 size: 17 residues. V lost 5 bases and J 4 bases, leaving 22 bases between the germline ends. The CDR3 DNA reads TGTGCCAGTAGTCCCATAGGGATGAGACAGGAACCAGATACGCAGTATTTT. Its protein product is CASSPIGMRQEPDTQYF.

This sequence joins TRBV7-8 and TRBJ2-3, with D possibly matching TRBD2 (6 bases). Germline V gene sequence: CDR1 SGHVS, CDR2 FQNEAQ. Trimming removed 3 bases from V and 2 bases from J, with 9 bases in between. The CDR3 loop spans 14 amino acids. CDR3 region: CASSFRGITDTQYF. CDR3 nucleotides: TGTGCCAGCAGCTTTCGCGGGATCACAGATACGCAGTATTTT.

The J gene is TRBJ1-5, the V gene TRBV19; D possibly corresponds to TRBD1 (5 bases). Trimming left V 1 base short and J 6 bases short, with 25 bases between. CDR3 size: 19 residues. Per the germline V gene, CDR1 is LNHDA and CDR2 is SQIVND (reference sequence). The CDR3 sequence is CASSIGWAGKSYAFQPQHF. The CDR3 DNA reads TGTGCCAGTAGTATAGGGTGGGCAGGGAAATCCTATGCCTTTCAGCCCCAGCATTTT.

V usage is TRBV28 and J usage is TRBJ1-4, with D possibly TRBD1 on 5 matching bases. Germline V gene lookup returns CDR1 MDHEN and CDR2 SYDVKM. CDR3 length: 13 residues. V gave up 11 bases and J gave up 8 bases, with 18 bases separating them. The CDR3 spells CAVPGAGGEKLFF. CDR3 sequence (DNA): TGTGCCGTGCCCGGGGCTGGAGGGGAAAAACTGTTTTTT.

The chain links TRBV5-1 to TRBJ2-1; 10 bases fit TRBD2. This CDR3 region has 15 residues. The germline gives CDR1 SGHRS, CDR2 YFSETQ. Losses at the gene ends were 2 bases for V and 2 bases for J; bases not matched to a gene: 1. As DNA, the CDR3 is TGCGCCAGCAGCTTTCTAGCGGGGGCCTACAATGAGCAGTTCTTC. It translates to CASSFLAGAYNEQFF.

This clone appeared once. The chain employs TRBV9 and TRBJ1-1; possibly TRBD1 for D (6 bases). With 4 bases removed from V and 0 bases from J, the gap between germline ends came to 7 bases. The CDR3 has 13 amino acids. The germline CDR1 and CDR2 sequences are SGDLS and YYNGEE. The CDR3 DNA is TGTGCCAGCAGCCGGACAGTGAACACTGAAGCTTTCTTT. Protein product: CASSRTVNTEAFF.

The chain couples TRBV6-5 to TRBJ2-1; 11 bases align to TRBD2. The CDR3 has 15 residues. CDR1 is MNHEY, CDR2 SVGAGI, per germline. V trimming: 2 bases; J trimming: 10 bases; junction bases outside the gene matches: 7. The CDR3 is CASSYGIAGGREQFF. The CDR3 nucleotides are TGTGCCAGCAGTTACGGTATAGCGGGGGGGAGGGAGCAGTTCTTC.

The chain joins TRBV3-1 (or the pseudogene TRBV3-2) to TRBJ1-4; 7 bases align to TRBD1. The germline V gene has CDR1 LGHDT and CDR2 YNNKEL (reference sequence). V was clipped by 8 bases and J by 4 bases; unmatched bases: 4. The CDR3 loop spans 13 amino acids. In DNA, the CDR3 is TGTGCCAGCGTCGACAGGGTTAATGAAAAACTGTTTTTT. Translating gives CASVDRVNEKLFF.

This clone was counted between two and nine times. The gene calls are TRBV4-2 and TRBJ1-2; no reliable D call. V lost 0 bases and J 0 bases, leaving 8 bases between the germline ends. Germline V gives CDR1 LGHNA, CDR2 YNFKEQ. This CDR3 contains 15 residues. Here the CDR3 reads CASSQDQKANYGYTF. The CDR3 DNA reads as TGTGCCAGCAGCCAAGATCAGAAAGCTAACTATGGCTACACCTTC.

CDR3 loop: CASSFDRGTANGYNEQFF. The CDR3, as DNA: TGTGCCAGCAGTTTTGACAGGGGAACTGCGAATGGTTACAATGAGCAGTTCTTC. The chain is built from TRBV7-2 and TRBJ2-1; 8 bases are shared with TRBD1. Looked up from germline, CDR1 is SGHTA and CDR2 is FQGNSA. The junction had 17 bases not matched to a gene; V was cut back by 6 bases and J by 4 bases. The CDR3 runs to 18 residues.